The 24 T cell receptor beta chains below come from one sample, sequenced in a study of human T cells and chemical hapten exposure. Via MiXCR, TCRdb re-called the RACE reads, giving one row per CDR3 protein. In the table there are around 380,000 distinct CDR3 sequences, roughly 4.8% of which are singletons. Specified time point: patch test 1, 2 weeks after DPC sensitization. Described treatment: therapeutic diphenylcyclopropenone sensitization with weekly scalp DPC. The sample was whole blood, taken in connection with sensitization to the hapten diphenylcyclopropenone (DPC). All receptors derive from a woman between 50 and 59 years old with alopecia areata. Some clones in this sample may be carry-over from other donors' samples.

About this clonotype: A much larger clone lies one base from this, so it may be a read error. This rearrangement joins TRBV28 to TRBJ2-7, with D possibly being TRBD1 (6 bases). Germline V gene lookup returns CDR1 MDHEN and CDR2 SYDVKM. The CDR3 has 14 residues. Trimming took off 8 bases at V and 0 bases at J, with 14 bases between the two ends. The CDR3 loop is CASALGTFSYEQYF. The CDR3 nucleotides read TGTGCCAGCGCCCTCGGGACATTCTCCTACGAGCAGTACTTC.

This clonotype was seen a handful of times. The chain's CDR3 is CASSWGDPDEQYF. CDR3 coding DNA: TGTGCCAGCAGCTGGGGGGACCCAGACGAGCAGTACTTC. This sequence joins TRBV5-6 and TRBJ2-7, with D perhaps matching TRBD2 (6 bases). This CDR3 is built from 13 residues. Trimming removed 3 bases at V and 5 bases at J, with 12 bases between. Germline CDR1 and CDR2: SGHDT and YYEEEE.

At least ten counts were recorded for this clonotype. The rearrangement joins TRBV20-1 to TRBJ1-2; D unresolved. Per germline, CDR1 DFQATT and CDR2 SNEGSKA (reference sequence). Trimming cost V 0 bases and J 3 bases, with 11 bases left between them. The CDR3 runs to 14 residues. The DNA of the CDR3 is TGCAGTGCTAGAGACAACAAAGCGGACTATGGCTACACCTTC. Amino acids: CSARDNKADYGYTF.

This clonotype came up many times. This sequence joins TRBV2 and TRBJ1-2; perhaps TRBD1 as D (5 bases). With 6 bases removed from V and 2 bases from J, the gap between germline ends came to 22 bases. The CDR3 spans 17 residues. Germline-derived CDR1 and CDR2 are SNHLY and FYNNEI. CDR3 sequence reads: CASRGSVGRLRNYGYTF. The DNA of the CDR3 is TGTGCCAGCAGGGGGTCCGTGGGGCGGCTTCGGAACTATGGCTACACCTTC.

This clonotype was observed many times. This chain uses TRBV28 with TRBJ2-1, with 9 bases that match TRBD2. The CDR3 covers 14 residues. After removal of 7 bases from V and 6 bases from J, the junction contained 7 bases not matched to a gene. The V gene's germline CDR1 is MDHEN and CDR2 SYDVKM. The CDR3 loop reads CASIISGSSNEQFF. CDR3 sequence (DNA): TGTGCCAGCATCATTAGCGGGAGCTCCAATGAGCAGTTCTTC.

There are many counts of this clonotype. J is TRBJ2-1 and V is TRBV12-3 or TRBV12-4; D is perhaps TRBD1 or TRBD2 (5 bases each). The CDR3 is 15 amino acids. V was clipped by 1 base and J by 2 bases, with 9 bases between them. The CDR3 DNA reads as TGTGCCAGCAGTTTAGAGGGGACCACCTACAATGAGCAGTTCTTC. As protein: CASSLEGTTYNEQFF.

The chain's CDR3 is CASSLDRSGATEAFF. DNA of the CDR3: TGTGCCAGCAGCTTAGATCGATCAGGGGCCACTGAAGCTTTCTTT. The chain recombines TRBV11-3 with TRBJ1-1; tentatively, D is TRBD1 (6 bases). The V end was cut by 0 bases, the J end by 4 bases, with 12 bases between. The CDR3 runs 15 residues. Germline loops: CDR1 SGHNT, CDR2 YENEEA.

This clonotype was counted ten times or more. The chain recombines TRBV27 with TRBJ1-2; 9 bases are shared with TRBD1. CDR1 MNHEY and CDR2 SMNVEV come from the germline V gene (reference sequence). V was pared by 6 bases and J by 2 bases, with 7 bases of the junction left unmatched. The CDR3 consists of 15 residues. This CDR3 is CASSPQGQGNYGYTF. The CDR3 DNA follows: TGTGCCAGCAGCCCCCAGGGACAGGGAAACTATGGCTACACCTTC.

This clonotype was found many times. V and J are TRBV7-9 and TRBJ2-7, with D tentatively TRBD1 (6 bases). V shed 5 bases and J shed 2 bases, with 19 bases lying between them. The germline CDR1 and CDR2 sequences are SEHNR and FQNEAQ (reference sequence). This CDR3 spans 16 amino acids. The CDR3 reads CASSKTTGIDPYEQYF. The CDR3 region has the DNA TGTGCCAGCAGCAAAACAACAGGGATTGACCCCTACGAGCAGTACTTC.

This clonotype was seen repeatedly, ten times or more. The rearrangement uses TRBV12-3 or TRBV12-4 and TRBJ1-6; TRBD1 agrees at 7 bases. J gave up 9 bases and V 6 bases, and 8 bases lay outside the gene matches. The CDR3 has 14 residues. CDR3 sequence reads: CASSPGTVSSPLHF. Here the CDR3 DNA reads TGTGCCAGCAGCCCCGGGACAGTATCTTCACCCCTCCACTTT.

At least ten counts were recorded for this clonotype. The gene calls are TRBV12-3 or TRBV12-4 and TRBJ2-5; the match to TRBD1 covers 7 bases. The CDR3 has 13 residues. J was trimmed by 7 bases and V by 5 bases; bases with no gene match: 7. In DNA form, the CDR3 reads TGTGCCAGCAGTACTGGACAGGTTGGGACCCAGTACTTC. This sequence encodes CASSTGQVGTQYF.

This clonotype showed up many times. This chain joins TRBV24-1 and TRBJ2-2, with D perhaps TRBD2 (6 bases). Per germline, CDR1 KGHDR and CDR2 SFDVKD. The CDR3 contains 16 residues. Trimming took 8 bases from V and 2 from J, leaving 17 bases between them. CDR3 DNA: TGTGCCACCACCCCGGGGAGCGGGTTAAACACCGGGGAGCTGTTTTTT. Its protein product is CATTPGSGLNTGELFF.

V usage is TRBV7-9 and J usage is TRBJ1-2; TRBD1 might be the D (5 bases). The CDR3 consists of 14 residues. Trimming took off 5 bases at V and 2 bases at J, with 12 bases between the two ends. Germline V gene data show CDR1 as SEHNR and CDR2 as FQNEAQ (reference sequence). The CDR3 loop is CASSPPGGNYGYTF. The CDR3 DNA follows: TGTGCCAGCAGCCCCCCGGGGGGGAACTATGGCTACACCTTC. The variable domain in full, completed from reference TRBV7-9 and TRBJ1-2, reads DTGVSQNPRHKITKRGQNVTFRCDPISEHNRLYWYRQTLGQGPEFLTYFQNEAQLEKSRLLSDRFSAERPKGSFSTLEIQRTEQGDSAMYLCASSPPGGNYGYTFGSGTRLTVV.

This clonotype was counted at least ten times. The chain links TRBV27 to TRBJ1-1, with 7 bases aligning to TRBD1. V lost 3 bases and J lost 1; bases outside the gene matches: 5. The CDR3 extends over 15 amino acids. Germline V gene sequence: CDR1 MNHEY, CDR2 SMNVEV (reference sequence). CDR3 DNA: TGTGCCAGCAGTTTCAGGGGGATTCAGAACACTGAAGCTTTCTTT. Translation: CASSFRGIQNTEAFF.

This clonotype was seen a handful of times. The chain carries TRBV9 and TRBJ1-1; a weak D match, TRBD1 (6 bases). V was clipped by 6 bases and J by 7 bases, with 25 bases between them. The germline CDR1 and CDR2 sequences are SGDLS and YYNGEE. The CDR3 has 16 residues. The CDR3 reads CASTEFRGTSPIEAFF. Here the CDR3 DNA reads TGTGCCAGCACCGAATTCAGGGGAACCTCCCCAATTGAAGCTTTCTTT.

This clonotype came up many times. The chain recombines TRBV6-1 with TRBJ2-3, with D possibly matching TRBD1 (5 bases). Trimming cost V 5 bases and J 6 bases, with 9 bases left between them. The CDR3 has 12 amino acids. Germline lookup yields CDR1 MNHNS and CDR2 SASEGT. The CDR3 bases are TGTGCCAGCAGTCCAGGGTCGGATACGCAGTATTTT. Its protein product is CASSPGSDTQYF.

A few counts support this clonotype. The chain recombines TRBV7-9 with TRBJ1-3, with D perhaps matching TRBD1 (5 bases). V lost 0 bases, J lost 0 bases, and 15 bases lay in between. CDR1 and CDR2 (germline): SEHNR, FQNEAQ (reference sequence). The CDR3 runs 18 residues. The CDR3 bases are TGTGCCAGCAGCTTAGCCCTCTCAGGGATTAACTCTGGAAACACCATATATTTT. It encodes CASSLALSGINSGNTIYF.

Ten or more counts support this clonotype. V usage is TRBV6-1 and J usage is TRBJ1-1; D possibly corresponds to TRBD1 (6 bases). V dropped 8 bases and J dropped 0 bases, with 19 bases sitting between them. The germline gives CDR1 MNHNS, CDR2 SASEGT. CDR3 length: 16 residues. The CDR3 region is CASGLGAGAMNTEAFF. CDR3 sequence (DNA): TGTGCCAGCGGATTGGGGGCAGGGGCGATGAACACTGAAGCTTTCTTT.

This clonotype has a count of ten or more. This rearrangement joins TRBV7-2 to TRBJ1-1; 8 nucleotides align to TRBD1. Germline V gives CDR1 SGHTA, CDR2 FQGNSA. The CDR3 is 14 residues long. V lost 5 bases to trimming and J lost 5 bases; unmatched junction nucleotides: 7. The CDR3 sequence is CASSRGTGGTEAFF. CDR3 DNA: TGTGCCAGCAGCCGCGGAACAGGGGGAACTGAAGCTTTCTTT.

Many counts were recorded for this clonotype. The rearrangement uses TRBV2 and TRBJ1-5; D is undetermined. V lost 1 base and J lost 2, with 6 bases in between. The V gene's germline CDR1 is SNHLY and CDR2 FYNNEI. The CDR3 has 14 amino acids. The chain's CDR3 is CASSEGDGNQPQHF. The DNA of the CDR3 is TGTGCCAGCAGTGAAGGGGATGGCAATCAGCCCCAGCATTTT. The variable domain in full, with the rest retrieved from reference TRBV2 and TRBJ1-5, is EPEVTQTPSHQVTQMGQEVILRCVPISNHLYFYWYRQILGQKVEFLVSFYNNEISEKSEIFDDQFSVERPDGSNFTLKIRSTKLEDSAMYFCASSEGDGNQPQHFGDGTRLSIL.

The chain couples TRBV12-3 or TRBV12-4 to TRBJ1-3; tentatively, D is TRBD1 (6 bases). CDR3 size: 15 residues. With 5 bases removed from V and 3 bases from J, the gap between germline ends came to 14 bases. Written as DNA, the CDR3 is TGTGCCAGCAGTGAGCAGGGGACCTTTGGAAACACCATATATTTT. This translates into CASSEQGTFGNTIYF.

This clonotype was detected ten times or more. J is TRBJ2-7 and V is TRBV5-1; 7 bases align to TRBD1. The CDR3 totals 14 residues. J lost 3 bases, V lost 5 bases, and 8 bases had no gene match. Per the germline V gene, CDR1 is SGHRS and CDR2 is YFSETQ. The CDR3 DNA follows: TGCGCCAGCAGTTCGACAGGGCCCCACTACGAGCAGTACTTC. Protein product: CASSSTGPHYEQYF.

This clonotype was detected only a few times. This chain uses TRBV15 with TRBJ2-7; no definite D call. The V and J ends lost 0 bases and 4 bases respectively, with 4 bases between them. This CDR3 contains 12 residues. CDR1 and CDR2 (germline): LNHNV, YYDKDF (reference sequence). CDR3 amino acids: CATSRDRYEQYF. DNA of the CDR3: TGTGCCACCAGCAGAGATCGTTACGAGCAGTACTTC.

This clonotype was seen only a few times. This sequence joins TRBV20-1 and TRBJ2-3, with D perhaps matching TRBD1 or TRBD2 (5 bases each). V lost 6 bases to trimming and J lost 3 bases, with 10 bases between them. The CDR3 runs 12 residues. Germline lookup yields CDR1 DFQATT and CDR2 SNEGSKA (reference sequence). The CDR3 reads CSAVEGTDTQYF. The CDR3 DNA follows: TGCAGTGCCGTCGAGGGGACAGATACGCAGTATTTT.